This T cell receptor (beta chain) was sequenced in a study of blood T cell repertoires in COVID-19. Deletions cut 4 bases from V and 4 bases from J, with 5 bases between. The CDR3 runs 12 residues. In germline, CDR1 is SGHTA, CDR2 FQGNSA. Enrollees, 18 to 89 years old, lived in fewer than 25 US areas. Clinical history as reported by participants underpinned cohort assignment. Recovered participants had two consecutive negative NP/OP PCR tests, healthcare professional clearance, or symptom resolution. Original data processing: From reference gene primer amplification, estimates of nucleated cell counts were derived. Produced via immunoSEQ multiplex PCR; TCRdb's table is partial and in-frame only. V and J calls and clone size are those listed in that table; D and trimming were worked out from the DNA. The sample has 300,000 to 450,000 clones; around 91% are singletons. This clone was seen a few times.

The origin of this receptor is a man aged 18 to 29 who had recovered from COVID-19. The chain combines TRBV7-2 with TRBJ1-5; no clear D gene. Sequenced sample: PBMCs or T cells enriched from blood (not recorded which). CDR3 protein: CASSYSNQPQHF. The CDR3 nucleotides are TGTGCCAGCAGCTACTCTAATCAGCCCCAGCATTTT. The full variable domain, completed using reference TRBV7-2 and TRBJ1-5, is GAGVSQSPSNKVTEKGKDVELRCDPISGHTALYWYRQSLGQGLEFLIYFQGNSAPDKSGLPSDRFSAERTGGSVSTLTIQRTQQEDSAVYLCASSYSNQPQHFGDGTRLSIL.